This T cell receptor (beta chain) was found in a study of cytomegalovirus exposure and HLA in healthy donors. Both 60 Vbeta primers and 13 Jbeta primers went into the PCR. Using immunoSEQ multiplex PCR, the repertoire was profiled, and TCRdb retains in-frame clones only, with some absent. The sample table includes some 120,000 clones. With 6 bases removed from V and 5 bases from J, the gap between germline ends came to 9 bases. The germline V gene has CDR1 LGHNT and CDR2 FRNRAP. The CDR3 sequence is 12 residues long. The receptor's source is a man aged 18-30 years in good health and CMV-seronegative. Sequenced sample: PBMCs. This rearrangement joins TRBV12-5 to TRBJ2-3; D remains ambiguous. The CDR3 is CASGYERDTQYF. CDR3 coding DNA: TGTGCTAGTGGGTACGAGAGAGATACGCAGTATTTT.